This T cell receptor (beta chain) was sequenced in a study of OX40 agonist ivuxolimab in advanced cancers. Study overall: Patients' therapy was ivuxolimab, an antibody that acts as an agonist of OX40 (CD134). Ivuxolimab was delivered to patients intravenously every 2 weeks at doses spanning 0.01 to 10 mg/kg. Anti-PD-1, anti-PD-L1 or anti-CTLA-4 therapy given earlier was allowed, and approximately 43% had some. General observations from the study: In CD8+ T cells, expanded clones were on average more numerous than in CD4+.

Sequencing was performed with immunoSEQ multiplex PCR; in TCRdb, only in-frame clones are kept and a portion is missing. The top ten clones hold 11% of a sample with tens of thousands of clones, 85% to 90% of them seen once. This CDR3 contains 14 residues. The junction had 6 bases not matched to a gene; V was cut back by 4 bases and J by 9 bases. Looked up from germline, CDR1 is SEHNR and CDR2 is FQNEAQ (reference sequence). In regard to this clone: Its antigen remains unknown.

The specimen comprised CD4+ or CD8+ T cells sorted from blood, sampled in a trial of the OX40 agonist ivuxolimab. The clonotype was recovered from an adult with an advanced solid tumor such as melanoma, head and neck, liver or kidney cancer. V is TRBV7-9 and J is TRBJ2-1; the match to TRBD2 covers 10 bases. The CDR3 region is CASSSSGGATEQFF. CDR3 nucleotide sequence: TGTGCCAGCAGCTCCAGCGGGGGGGCCACTGAGCAGTTCTTC.